Listed below are T cell receptor beta chains from one sample, sequenced in a study of regulatory T cells in long-lasting Graves disease. One entry per CDR3 protein, called by TCRdb with MiXCR from the multiplex PCR reads. The sample holds more than 400,000 distinct CDR3 sequences, around 17% seen once. The same specimen was also included in a second study, on T cells in Graves' hyperthyroidism and ophthalmopathy.

Sequencing used peripheral blood mononuclear cells (PBMCs), obtained at new diagnosis, from a patient treated with antithyroid drugs. The source is a woman aged 30 to 39 with Graves disease. The CDR3 runs from the conserved cysteine through the conserved F or W. A D gene is named only where the DNA matches it firmly. Size is stated for part of the rows, as once, few or many counts, or as a class when the clone is expanded.

v_gene	j_gene	d_gene	abundance	CDR3aa	CDR3nt
TRBV15	TRBJ1-1	-	-	CATERQPNTEAFF	TGTGCCACAGAGAGACAGCCGAACACTGAAGCTTTCTTT
TRBV5-5	TRBJ1-2	-	many	CASSLGDPSNYGYTF	TGTGCCAGCAGCTTGGGTGACCCTTCTAACTATGGCTACACCTTC
TRBV7-9	TRBJ1-5	-	-	CASSLGGHSTRGNQPQHF	TGTGCCAGCAGCCTGGGAGGACACTCCACCAGGGGCAATCAGCCCCAGCATTTT
TRBV12-3/TRBV12-4	TRBJ1-2	-	few	CASRYRMEGNYGYTF	TGTGCCAGCAGGTACAGGATGGAAGGGAACTATGGCTACACCTTC
TRBV28	TRBJ2-5	-	many	CASSPGDLKETQYF	TGTGCCAGCAGTCCCGGGGACTTAAAAGAGACCCAGTACTTC
TRBV12-3/TRBV12-4	TRBJ2-7	TRBD1	many	CASSFLTGSYEQYF	TGTGCCAGCAGTTTCTTGACAGGGTCCTACGAGCAGTACTTC
TRBV6-2/TRBV6-3	TRBJ2-5	TRBD1	-	CASTKDRGQETQYF	TGTGCCAGCACCAAGGACAGGGGACAAGAGACCCAGTACTTC
TRBV5-1	TRBJ1-5	-	few	CASSKDQGVGQPQHF	TGCGCCAGCAGCAAGGATCAGGGTGTGGGTCAGCCCCAGCATTTT
TRBV7-9	TRBJ2-7	-	many	CASSPPSGGSAYEQYF	TGTGCCAGCAGCCCACCCAGCGGCGGGTCTGCCTACGAGCAGTACTTC
TRBV7-3	TRBJ2-2	-	few	CASSPLSGAATGELFF	TGTGCCAGCAGCCCTTTGTCGGGAGCCGCCACCGGGGAGCTGTTTTTT
TRBV27	TRBJ1-2	TRBD1	-	CASSAGTGLNYGYTF	TGTGCCAGCAGTGCCGGGACAGGGCTGAACTATGGCTACACCTTC
TRBV15	TRBJ2-7	-	many	CATSRDKQVGSYEQYF	TGTGCCACCAGCAGAGATAAACAGGTCGGTTCCTACGAGCAGTACTTC
TRBV7-9	TRBJ2-3	-	many	CASNPDTTGSTDTQYF	TGTGCCAGCAACCCCGATACTACGGGAAGCACAGATACGCAGTATTTT
TRBV5-5	TRBJ2-7	-	few	CASSLFVGTYEQYF	TGTGCCAGCAGCTTGTTTGTCGGAACCTACGAGCAGTACTTC
TRBV10-1	TRBJ2-1	TRBD2	many	CASSESGSSYNEQFF	TGCGCCAGCAGTGAGAGCGGGAGCTCCTACAATGAGCAGTTCTTC
TRBV4-2	TRBJ2-1	TRBD2	-	CASRKEGGRTEQFF	TGTGCCAGCAGGAAGGAGGGCGGGAGGACTGAGCAGTTCTTC
TRBV5-1	TRBJ2-1	TRBD2	once	CASSPGLTGPYEQFF	TGCGCCAGCAGCCCGGGACTAACAGGTCCCTATGAGCAGTTCTTC
TRBV18	TRBJ2-7	TRBD2	many	CASSPSGTRAYEQYF	TGTGCCAGCTCACCCTCCGGGACTAGGGCCTACGAGCAGTACTTC
TRBV29-1	TRBJ2-2	TRBD2	-	CSVVGAGGETGELFF	TGCAGCGTTGTCGGGGCGGGAGGAGAAACCGGGGAGCTGTTTTTT
TRBV20-1	TRBJ1-2	TRBD1	many	CSGTGGDYGYTF	TGCAGTGGGACAGGCGGAGACTATGGCTACACCTTC
TRBV12-3/TRBV12-4	TRBJ2-2	-	many	CASSLGDLNTGELFF	TGTGCCAGCTCCCTGGGGGACCTGAACACCGGGGAGCTGTTTTTT
TRBV19	TRBJ2-7	-	-	CASSTRPTSYEQYF	TGTGCCAGTAGTACTAGACCGACGTCCTACGAGCAGTACTTC
TRBV18	TRBJ1-4	-	many	CASSPRVLATNEKLFF	TGTGCCAGCTCACCGCGGGTCCTTGCAACTAATGAAAAACTGTTTTTT
TRBV11-2	TRBJ2-7	-	many	CASSLDRASVNEQYF	TGTGCCAGCAGCTTAGATCGGGCTAGCGTTAACGAGCAGTACTTC
TRBV6-2/TRBV6-3	TRBJ2-1	TRBD2	many	CASRTSGDNEQFF	TGTGCCAGCCGGACTAGCGGTGACAATGAGCAGTTCTTC
TRBV24-1	TRBJ1-2	-	few	CATSDPSIKVGFNYGYTF	TGTGCCACCAGTGATCCTTCTATAAAGGTCGGATTCAACTATGGCTACACCTTC
TRBV24-1	TRBJ2-1	TRBD2	many	CATSDPDLAAYNEQFF	TGTGCCACCAGTGATCCGGACCTAGCGGCTTACAATGAGCAGTTCTTC
TRBV2	TRBJ2-7	-	many	CASSQLLRLEQYF	TGTGCCAGCAGTCAACTCCTAAGACTCGAGCAGTACTTC
TRBV9	TRBJ2-3	TRBD2	many	CASSVTGGLAGTFSTDTQYF	TGTGCCAGCAGCGTAACTGGGGGACTAGCGGGGACATTTAGCACAGATACGCAGTATTTT
TRBV29-1	TRBJ2-2	-	few	CSVVVTLTGGELFF	TGCAGCGTTGTAGTGACACTCACGGGGGGGGAGCTGTTTTTT
TRBV12-3/TRBV12-4	TRBJ2-3	-	many	CASSEKLGGFTDTQYF	TGTGCCAGCAGTGAAAAGCTCGGGGGATTCACAGATACGCAGTATTTT
TRBV18	TRBJ1-2	-	many	CASSLSWSNYGYTF	TGTGCCAGCTCACTCTCTTGGTCAAACTATGGCTACACCTTC
TRBV3-1	TRBJ2-7	TRBD2	many	CASSRRLAGAYEQYF	TGTGCCAGCAGCCGTAGACTAGCGGGGGCCTACGAGCAGTACTTC
TRBV27	TRBJ2-1	TRBD1	many	CASSPGTGKALRRNEQFF	TGTGCCAGCAGCCCCGGGACAGGGAAAGCCCTACGGCGTAATGAGCAGTTCTTC
TRBV2	TRBJ1-5	-	-	CASTRVVNQPQHF	TGTGCCAGCACCAGGGTCGTCAATCAGCCCCAGCATTTT
TRBV7-2	TRBJ2-1	-	many	CASSPFPTGPFGEQFF	TGTGCCAGCAGCCCTTTCCCTACAGGGCCGTTTGGGGAGCAGTTCTTC
TRBV6-9	TRBJ2-7	TRBD1	-	CASSYTLTGSGEQYF	TGTGCCAGCAGTTACACCTTGACAGGGTCGGGAGAGCAGTACTTC
TRBV5-1	TRBJ1-6	-	-	CASRGGTGSYNSPLHF	TGCGCCAGCAGAGGCGGGACGGGGTCCTATAATTCACCCCTCCACTTT
TRBV28	TRBJ1-1	-	many	CASSLNSEAFF	TGTGCCAGCAGTTTGAATTCTGAAGCTTTCTTT
TRBV4-2	TRBJ2-5	-	-	CASSQGLGPAGGTQYF	TGTGCCAGCAGCCAGGGGCTGGGACCCGCCGGGGGGACCCAGTACTTC
TRBV18	TRBJ1-1	TRBD1	many	CASSTGVNTEAFF	TGCGCCAGCAGCACAGGGGTGAACACTGAAGCTTTCTTT
TRBV18	TRBJ2-6	-	-	CASSGFTVSGANVLTF	TGTGCCAGCTCGGGGTTTACCGTCTCTGGGGCCAACGTCCTGACTTTC
TRBV28	TRBJ1-3	-	many	CASSLCGCSSGNTIYF	TGTGCCAGCAGTTTATGTGGGTGTTCGTCGGGAAACACCATATATTTT
TRBV4-2	TRBJ1-2	TRBD1	few	CASSPGQDNYGYTF	TGTGCCAGCAGCCCTGGACAGGATAACTATGGCTACACCTTC
TRBV7-9	TRBJ2-1	TRBD2	-	CASKTTSALRGSSYNEQFF	TGTGCCAGCAAGACGACTAGCGCCCTTCGTGGGAGCTCCTACAATGAGCAGTTCTTC
TRBV5-1	TRBJ2-1	TRBD2	many	CASSLGLAGYGEQFF	TGCGCCAGCAGCTTGGGGCTAGCGGGGTACGGTGAGCAGTTCTTC
TRBV7-8	TRBJ1-5	-	many	CASSLGRIVHNQPQHF	TGTGCCAGCAGCTTAGGGAGGATCGTGCACAATCAGCCCCAGCATTTT
TRBV20-1	TRBJ2-1	TRBD2	few	CSASFPTSGRANEQFF	TGCAGTGCTAGTTTCCCCACTAGCGGGAGAGCGAATGAGCAGTTCTTC
TRBV2	TRBJ1-1	-	many	CASKGGRVNTEAFF	TGTGCCAGCAAGGGGGGGAGGGTAAACACTGAAGCTTTCTTT
TRBV18	TRBJ2-6	-	many	CASSPGAPGANVLTF	TGTGCCAGCTCACCGGGGGCGCCTGGGGCCAACGTCCTGACTTTC
TRBV28	TRBJ2-3	TRBD2	many	CASSPYLAGVSDTQYF	TGTGCCAGCAGTCCCTATCTTGCGGGAGTTTCAGATACGCAGTATTTT
TRBV7-9	TRBJ2-2	-	-	CANPPLEGYQGGELFF	TGTGCCAACCCTCCTCTCGAGGGCTATCAAGGCGGGGAGCTGTTTTTT
TRBV3-1	TRBJ1-1	-	many	CASSPRRGDGTEAFF	TGTGCCAGCAGCCCGCGGCGGGGGGACGGCACTGAAGCTTTCTTT
TRBV12-3/TRBV12-4	TRBJ1-6	TRBD1	many	CASSPFSTGGRGDSPLHF	TGTGCCAGCAGTCCATTTAGTACAGGGGGCCGAGGAGATTCACCCCTCCACTTT
TRBV5-5	TRBJ1-5	-	-	CASSLGPQSNQPQHF	TGTGCCAGCAGCTTGGGGCCCCAAAGCAATCAGCCCCAGCATTTT
TRBV20-1	TRBJ1-1	-	few	CSARADKSGTEAFF	TGCAGTGCTAGAGCGGACAAGTCAGGCACTGAAGCTTTCTTT